One sample yielded the 9 T cell receptor beta chains listed below, sequenced in a study of blood T cell repertoires in COVID-19. Profiling relied on immunoSEQ multiplex PCR, and the TCRdb table lists in-frame clones only, not all of them. The sample holds roughly 60,000 clones, roughly 83% seen once. Sequencing was carried out using peripheral blood. The receptors stem from a man under 40 with COVID-19, enrolled during active disease.

The chain links TRBV3-1 (or the pseudogene TRBV3-2) to TRBJ1-6, with no clear D. This CDR3 region has 16 residues. The V end was cut by 4 bases, the J end by 9 bases, with 19 bases between. The germline CDR1 and CDR2 sequences are LGHDT and YNNKEL (reference sequence). The CDR3 sequence is CASSLKTGIAGSPLHF. CDR3 nucleotide sequence: TGTGCCAGCAGCCTAAAGACCGGGATCGCGGGTTCACCCCTCCACTTT.

CDR3 sequence (DNA): TGCAGTGCAAAGGACTCGACGGCTTTCTTT. This translates into CSAKDSTAFF. V gene TRBV20-1 combines with J gene TRBJ1-1; the D is unclear. Trimming took off 6 bases at V and 11 bases at J, with 13 bases between the two ends. The CDR3 is made up of 10 amino acids. Per germline, CDR1 DFQATT and CDR2 SNEGSKA (reference sequence).

V gene TRBV11-2 combines with J gene TRBJ2-5; TRBD2 aligns across 13 bases. J was trimmed by 4 bases and V by 2 bases; bases with no gene match: 7. This CDR3 region has 17 residues. Germline CDR1 and CDR2: SGHAT and FQNNGV. This chain's CDR3 is CASSLTSGRALGETQYF. DNA of the CDR3: TGTGCCAGCAGCTTAACTAGCGGGAGGGCCCTGGGAGAGACCCAGTACTTC. The full variable domain, in which reference TRBV11-2 and TRBJ2-5 provide the parts outside the CDR3, is EAGVAQSPRYKIIEKRQSVAFWCNPISGHATLYWYQQILGQGPKLLIQFQNNGVVDDSQLPKDRFSAERLKGVDSTLKIQPAKLEDSAVYLCASSLTSGRALGETQYFGPGTRLLVL.

V gene TRBV28 combines with J gene TRBJ1-2; 8 bases are shared with TRBD1. Trimming at V came to 3 bases and at J to 2 bases, leaving 2 bases not matched to a gene. Per germline, CDR1 MDHEN and CDR2 SYDVKM. The CDR3 totals 14 residues. The CDR3 bases are TGTGCCAGCAGTTTCCAGGGGGCCAACTATGGCTACACCTTC. Translated, it gives CASSFQGANYGYTF.

CDR3 nucleotide sequence: TGTGCCAGCAGCTTACGCGCTAGCGGGAGGACCACAGATACGCAGTATTTT. Translating it yields CASSLRASGRTTDTQYF. The V gene is TRBV7-8, the J gene TRBJ2-3, with TRBD2 identical over 11 bases. Trimming removed 2 bases from V and 2 bases from J; junction bases left unmatched: 6. The CDR3 is 17 amino acids. The germline V gene encodes CDR1 SGHVS and CDR2 FQNEAQ.

The V gene is TRBV11-2, the J gene TRBJ2-7; no firm D call. The CDR3 is 15 amino acids. Trimming stripped 2 bases from V and 1 base from J, with 12 bases between. From germline, CDR1 is SGHAT and CDR2 FQNNGV. The CDR3 loop reads CASSLRVSLSYEQYF. DNA of the CDR3: TGTGCCAGCAGCTTACGGGTCAGCCTATCCTACGAGCAGTACTTC.

The chain joins TRBV19 to TRBJ1-2, with unresolved D. The CDR3 runs to 11 residues. V lost 6 bases to trimming and J lost 7 bases, with 9 bases between them. Germline V CDR1 and CDR2: LNHDA, SQIVND (reference sequence). The CDR3 DNA sequence: TGTGCCAGTAGCCGTGGGAGTGGCTACACCTTC. Its protein is CASSRGSGYTF. The full variable domain, in which reference TRBV19 and TRBJ1-2 provide the parts outside the CDR3, is DGGITQSPKYLFRKEGQNVTLSCEQNLNHDAMYWYRQDPGQGLRLIYYSQIVNDFQKGDIAEGYSVSREKKESFPLTVTSAQKNPTAFYLCASSRGSGYTFGSGTRLTVV.

This clone was counted a single time. The genes are TRBV5-6 and TRBJ1-1; D may be TRBD1 (6 bases). This CDR3 is built from 14 residues. V lost 3 bases to trimming and J lost 6 bases, with 15 bases between them. Germline V gene data show CDR1 as SGHDT and CDR2 as YYEEEE. The CDR3 DNA is TGTGCCAGCAGCTCACCCAGGGGATTCGCTGAAGCTTTCTTT. The encoded protein is CASSSPRGFAEAFF. Based on the CDR3 plus reference TRBV5-6 and TRBJ1-1, the full variable domain is DAGVTQSPTHLIKTRGQQVTLRCSPKSGHDTVSWYQQALGQGPQFIFQYYEEEERQRGNFPDRFSGHQFPNYSSELNVNALLLGDSALYLCASSSPRGFAEAFFGQGTRLTVV.

The chain links TRBV10-3 to TRBJ2-1; possibly TRBD1 for D (6 bases). V gave up 6 bases and J gave up 5 bases, with 11 bases separating them. The CDR3 runs 13 residues. Germline V gene sequence: CDR1 ENHRY, CDR2 SYGVKD. The CDR3 DNA sequence: TGTGCCATCAGCCCCAACAGGGACAATGAGCAGTTCTTC. Translated: CAISPNRDNEQFF.